The 15 T cell receptor beta chains below all came from one sample that was sequenced in a study of cytomegalovirus exposure and HLA in healthy donors. The study ran its PCR with 60 Vbeta and 13 Jbeta primers. Repertoires were generated with immunoSEQ multiplex PCR, while TCRdb's copy carries only in-frame clones and drops some. The table shows 150,000 to 200,000 clones, with 81% occurring only once. The sequenced material came from PBMCs. The receptors were sampled from a man between 18 and 29 years old in good health and CMV-seronegative.

V is TRBV4-1 and J is TRBJ2-5; 10 bases match TRBD1. The J call may be incorrect, as the DNA end agrees better with TRBJ2-7. CDR3 size: 15 residues. Germline assignment: CDR1 MGHRA and CDR2 YSYEKL. The CDR3 here is CASSQPRDRGHEQYF. The DNA of the CDR3 is TGCGCCAGCAGCCAGCCCCGGGACAGGGGACACGAGCAGTACTTC.

The V gene is TRBV4-1, the J gene TRBJ2-7, with D unclear. CDR1 is MGHRA, CDR2 YSYEKL, per germline. This CDR3 is built from 14 residues. V lost 0 bases to trimming and J lost 3 bases, with 9 bases between them. This CDR3 is CASSQDGRYYEQYF. Written as DNA, the CDR3 is TGCGCCAGCAGCCAAGATGGGCGTTACTACGAGCAGTACTTC.

The rearrangement joins TRBV7-9 to TRBJ2-3, with D perhaps matching TRBD2 (6 bases). This CDR3 spans 12 amino acids. The germline V gene encodes CDR1 SEHNR and CDR2 FQNEAQ (reference sequence). V shed 5 bases and J shed 10 bases, with 13 bases lying between them. The CDR3 protein is CASSQPGLSQYF. The CDR3 DNA is TGTGCCAGCAGCCAACCGGGACTCTCGCAGTATTTT.

The chain has TRBV7-9 and TRBJ2-5, with 8 bases fitting TRBD2. The J call may be incorrect, as the DNA end agrees better with TRBJ2-7. CDR3 length equals 16 residues. The germline V gene has CDR1 SEHNR and CDR2 FQNEAQ (reference sequence). The DNA of the CDR3 is TGTGCCAGCAGCTTAACTTACGGGGGGGCCCTCTACGAGCAGTACTTC. As protein: CASSLTYGGALYEQYF.

The chain employs TRBV5-6 and TRBJ1-5; 8 nucleotides agree with TRBD1. The germline CDR1 and CDR2 sequences are SGHDT and YYEEEE. The junction had 7 bases not matched to a gene; V was cut back by 4 bases and J by 1 base. The CDR3 is 16 amino acids. CDR3 sequence: CASSEGTGGSNQPQHF. CDR3 coding DNA: TGTGCCAGCAGCGAGGGGACAGGAGGGAGCAATCAGCCCCAGCATTTT.

The CDR3 is CSVEAVKNTEAFF. In DNA form, the CDR3 reads TGCAGCGTTGAGGCAGTAAAGAACACTGAAGCTTTCTTT. The chain joins TRBV29-1 to TRBJ1-1; D not resolved. The germline V gene has CDR1 SQVTM and CDR2 ANQGSEA. The CDR3 is 13 amino acids. V lost 3 bases to trimming and J lost 1 base, with 9 bases between them. The full variable domain, in which reference TRBV29-1 and TRBJ1-1 provide the parts outside the CDR3, is SAVISQKPSRDICQRGTSLTIQCQVDSQVTMMFWYRQQPGQSLTLIATANQGSEATYESGFVIDKFPISRPNLTFSTLTVSNMSPEDSSIYLCSVEAVKNTEAFFGQGTRLTVV.

The sample holds a few counts of this clone. The chain employs TRBV2 and TRBJ1-1; D is ambiguous. The length of the CDR3 is 14 residues. The V gene's germline CDR1 is SNHLY and CDR2 FYNNEI. V was trimmed by 3 bases and J by 3 bases, leaving 11 bases between them. In nucleotides, the CDR3 is TGTGCCAGCAGTGATGGGAGGGAGGACACTGAAGCTTTCTTT. It encodes CASSDGREDTEAFF.

About this clone: A read error may account for a junction end that differs from germline. Other DNA sequences in this specimen translate into the identical CDR3. This chain connects TRBV6-5 to TRBJ2-3; 13 nucleotides align to TRBD2. Germline values: CDR1 MNHEY, CDR2 SVGAGI. This CDR3 region has 15 residues. The CDR3 DNA follows: TGCGCCAGCAGCCCACTAGCGGGAGGGCCGGATACGCAGTATTTT. Its translation: CASSPLAGGPDTQYF.

The chain joins TRBV5-8 to TRBJ1-3; D is perhaps TRBD1 (5 bases). Germline CDR1 reads SGHTS; CDR2 reads YDEGEE. The CDR3 extends over 15 amino acids. Trimming shortened V by 2 bases and J by 5 bases, and 14 bases separated the two germline ends. CDR3 sequence reads: CASSFSGGTRNTIYF. CDR3 nucleotide sequence: TGTGCCAGCAGCTTCTCCGGGGGGACTCGAAACACCATATATTTT. Full variable domain (rest looked up from reference TRBV5-8 and TRBJ1-3): EAGVTQSPTHLIKTRGQQATLRCSPISGHTSVYWYQQALGLGLQFLLWYDEGEERNRGNFPPRFSGRQFPNYSSELNVNALELEDSALYLCASSFSGGTRNTIYFGEGSWLTVV.

The chain joins TRBV9 to TRBJ2-6; 7 bases fit TRBD1. The junction had 9 bases not matched to a gene; V was cut back by 3 bases and J by 0 bases. This CDR3 region has 18 residues. Germline V CDR1 and CDR2: SGDLS, YYNGEE. The CDR3 loop is CASSGGQRRFSGANVLTF. CDR3 sequence (DNA): TGTGCCAGCAGCGGGGGACAGAGAAGATTCTCTGGGGCCAACGTCCTGACTTTC.

This chain links TRBV4-3 with TRBJ2-3; 12 bases line up with TRBD2. Germline loops: CDR1 LGHNA, CDR2 YSLEER. The J segment lost 5 bases and the V segment lost 0 bases, leaving 6 bases of the junction unmatched. This CDR3 is built from 17 residues. The CDR3 is CASSQDRLAGVGDTQYF. The CDR3 nucleotides read TGCGCCAGCAGCCAAGATCGACTAGCGGGGGTCGGAGATACGCAGTATTTT.

The genes are TRBV7-9 and TRBJ2-5, with 8 bases lining up with TRBD1. V lost 10 bases to trimming and J lost 7 bases; unmatched junction nucleotides: 14. Germline values: CDR1 SEHNR, CDR2 FQNEAQ (reference sequence). The CDR3 spans 14 residues. The CDR3 DNA sequence: TGTGCCACCGAACGGCGGGGACAGGCATTGACCCAGTACTTC. Its translation: CATERRGQALTQYF.

The chain recombines TRBV6-1 with TRBJ2-3; 11 bases match TRBD2. From germline, CDR1 is MNHNS and CDR2 SASEGT. The trim removed 4 bases at V and 2 bases at J, leaving 5 bases unmatched. The CDR3 is 16 amino acids. For the CDR3, the DNA is TGTGCCAGCAGTGCCTTACTAGCGGGGGTCACAGATACGCAGTATTTT. Protein sequence: CASSALLAGVTDTQYF.

The rearrangement joins TRBV27 to TRBJ2-1; 11 nucleotides match TRBD2. In germline, CDR1 is MNHEY, CDR2 SMNVEV (reference sequence). Unmatched junction bases numbered 6, after V lost 1 base and J lost 4 bases. The CDR3 has 17 amino acids. CDR3 nucleotides: TGTGCCAGCAGTTTATTTTCTAGCGGGAGGCCTTACAATGAGCAGTTCTTC. Amino acid sequence: CASSLFSSGRPYNEQFF.

V usage is TRBV7-2 and J usage is TRBJ2-1; tentatively, D is TRBD2 (5 bases). Germline loops: CDR1 SGHTA, CDR2 FQGNSA. The germline V and J ends were trimmed by 1 base and 4 bases, with 5 bases remaining between them. This CDR3 is built from 13 residues. Here the CDR3 reads CASSLGRYNEQFF. The CDR3 bases are TGTGCCAGCAGCTTAGGGAGGTACAATGAGCAGTTCTTC.